The clone carrying this TCR beta chain was seen a single time. This CDR3 has 14 residues. Germline assignment: CDR1 MNHEY and CDR2 SVGAGI. The V end lost 0 bases, the J end lost 0 bases, and 4 bases lay between the germline ends. The record originates from a study of control samples from healthy donors and cancer patients. Clones were read by immunoSEQ multiplex PCR, and TCRdb kept only the in-frame ones, dropping some. In the table there are fewer than 200,000 clones, around 93% of which are singletons. The specimen was blood. V usage is TRBV6-5 and J usage is TRBJ2-3, with unresolved D. The receptor was derived from a woman aged 60-70 years in good health. The CDR3 sequence is CASSYSTSTDTQYF. Written as DNA, the CDR3 is TGTGCCAGCAGTTACTCGACTAGCACAGATACGCAGTATTTT.